Below, 11 T cell receptor beta chains from the same sample are listed, as sequenced in a study of T cells expressing NK-cell markers. Reanalyzing the 5' RACE reads, TCRdb keeps one entry per CDR3 protein, without DNA. Found here are 150,000 to 180,000 distinct CDR3 sequences; the top ten clones hold around 37%. Sequencing was performed on blood T cells: a sorted CD56 or NKG2C T cell subset, CD4+ or CD8+ T cells, or bulk PBMC T cells (not recorded which). The receptors derive from a woman between 50 and 59 years old in good health.

V is TRBV5-1 and J is TRBJ1-5. Germline assignment: CDR1 SGHRS and CDR2 YFSETQ. This CDR3 is 16 amino acids long. The CDR3 loop is CASSPGGDPSNQPQHF.

This rearrangement joins TRBV10-3 to TRBJ2-7; TCRdb proposes TRBD1, but this gene call is untestable without DNA. The CDR3 totals 13 residues. CDR1 and CDR2 from the germline V gene are ENHRY and SYGVKD. The CDR3 loop reads CATGTGRAYEQYF.

The chain couples TRBV5-1 to TRBJ1-2. Per the germline V gene, CDR1 is SGHRS and CDR2 is YFSETQ. The CDR3 is 13 amino acids. The CDR3 is CASSWGPADGYTF.

V and J are TRBV4-1 and TRBJ1-3. This CDR3 has 13 residues. CDR1 and CDR2 (germline): MGHRA, YSYEKL. The CDR3 sequence: CASSQDMGNTIYF.

The genes are TRBV2 and TRBJ2-1. The CDR3 covers 14 residues. In germline, CDR1 is SNHLY, CDR2 FYNNEI. CDR3 region: CASREAGEVDEQFF.

The rearrangement links TRBV29-1 to TRBJ2-2; the TCRdb D gene call, TRBD2, has no DNA to confirm it. The CDR3 covers 12 residues. The germline CDR1 and CDR2 sequences are SQVTM and ANQGSEA. The CDR3 sequence is CSVGAGTGELFF.

The V call is TRBV29-1, the J call TRBJ2-1; TCRdb proposes TRBD2, but this gene call is untestable without DNA. The CDR3 covers 16 residues. Germline CDR1 reads SQVTM; CDR2 reads ANQGSEA. CDR3 sequence reads: CSDPGLALEIVNEQFF.

This chain joins TRBV27 and TRBJ2-7; checking the TCRdb D call of TRBD2 is not possible without DNA. The V gene's germline CDR1 is MNHEY and CDR2 SMNVEV (reference sequence). The CDR3 totals 16 residues. The CDR3 loop reads CASSSYSSGPPYEQYF.

V and J are TRBV4-1 and TRBJ1-4. Germline CDR1 is MGHRA and CDR2 is YSYEKL. This CDR3 contains 15 residues. CDR3 amino acids: CASSQDIEVGEKLFF.

The CDR3 sequence is CASLDWANTGELFF. This sequence joins TRBV6-5 and TRBJ2-2; TCRdb lists TRBD2, though no DNA is available to test this call. The CDR3 runs to 14 residues. From germline, CDR1 is MNHEY and CDR2 SVGAGI.

The CDR3 here is CASSLGRAETSSYNEQFF. This sequence joins TRBV7-9 and TRBJ2-1; TCRdb gives TRBD1 as the D gene, but with no DNA this cannot be confirmed. Germline assignment: CDR1 SEHNR and CDR2 FQNEAQ (reference sequence). The CDR3 has 18 amino acids. The variable domain in full, completed from reference TRBV7-9 and TRBJ2-1, reads DTGVSQNPRHKITKRGQNVTFRCDPISEHNRLYWYRQTLGQGPEFLTYFQNEAQLEKSRLLSDRFSAERPKGSFSTLEIQRTEQGDSAMYLCASSLGRAETSSYNEQFFGPGTRLTVL.